Each of the 31 T cell receptor beta chains below was sequenced from the same sample in a study of blood T cell repertoires in COVID-19. Measured with immunoSEQ multiplex PCR; TCRdb has only the in-frame clones, and not every one. Of some 70,000 clones detected, 65% to 90% appear once; the ten largest clones hold less than 3%. What was sequenced was peripheral blood. The receptors were gathered from a man older than 75 with acute or convalescent COVID-19.

This clone showed up just a few times. The gene calls are TRBV9 and TRBJ1-2; 9 bases match TRBD1. The CDR3 runs 13 residues. V lost 7 bases to trimming and J lost 12 bases; unmatched junction nucleotides: 13. CDR1 is SGDLS and CDR2 is YYNGEE in the germline V gene. CDR3 sequence (DNA): TGTGCCAGCGGGAGGGGGACAGGGTGGCTTAACACCTTC. It translates to CASGRGTGWLNTF.

This clone was picked up a small number of times. The rearrangement joins TRBV19 to TRBJ1-1; the match to TRBD1 covers 10 bases. This CDR3 spans 15 amino acids. The V gene's germline CDR1 is LNHDA and CDR2 SQIVND (reference sequence). The ends lost 7 bases at V and 4 bases at J; junction bases unmatched: 9. The CDR3 DNA reads TGTGCCAGTACCGACAGGGGGCTTTACAGCACTGAAGCTTTCTTT. Its translation: CASTDRGLYSTEAFF.

This sequence joins TRBV11-3 and TRBJ1-4; D is perhaps TRBD1 (6 bases). Trimming shortened V by 3 bases and J by 4 bases, and 15 bases separated the two germline ends. This CDR3 is built from 16 residues. Looked up from germline, CDR1 is SGHNT and CDR2 is YENEEA. CDR3 DNA sequence: TGTGCCAGCAGCTTGCGGGGGGCGCGAAGTAATGAAAAACTGTTTTTT. Protein sequence: CASSLRGARSNEKLFF.

This clone was observed a handful of times. The chain joins TRBV5-5 to TRBJ2-7, with TRBD2 as a possible D gene (5 bases). Trimming removed 6 bases at V and 0 bases at J, with 10 bases between. The CDR3 sequence is 13 residues long. Germline loops: CDR1 SGHKS, CDR2 YYEKEE (reference sequence). CDR3 DNA: TGTGCCAGCACCCAGACTAACTCCTACGAGCAGTACTTC. It specifies CASTQTNSYEQYF.

The CDR3 DNA reads TGCGCCAGCAGCCCGGCTAGCGGGAGGACAGATACGCAGTATTTT. Translated: CASSPASGRTDTQYF. The chain uses TRBV5-1 and TRBJ2-3; TRBD2 matches at 11 bases. After removal of 4 bases from V and 3 bases from J, the junction contained 4 bases not matched to a gene. From germline, CDR1 is SGHRS and CDR2 YFSETQ. This CDR3 comprises 15 residues.

The chain uses TRBV6-5 and TRBJ2-7; 8 nucleotides agree with TRBD1. The CDR3 runs to 15 residues. Germline CDR1 and CDR2: MNHEY and SVGAGI. V gave up 2 bases and J gave up 1 base; unmatched junction bases: 4. CDR3: CASSYQGAISYEQYF. CDR3 sequence (DNA): TGTGCCAGCAGTTACCAGGGGGCAATATCCTACGAGCAGTACTTC.

This clone was recorded only once. V gene TRBV13 combines with J gene TRBJ1-1; D might be TRBD1 (5 bases). Trimming pared 4 bases from V and 5 bases from J, leaving 11 bases between. Looked up from germline, CDR1 is PRHDT and CDR2 is FYEKMQ (reference sequence). The CDR3 contains 13 residues. CDR3 region: CASSSDRRTEAFF. The CDR3 nucleotides read TGTGCCAGCAGCTCCGACAGAAGGACTGAAGCTTTCTTT. The variable domain in full, with the rest retrieved from reference TRBV13 and TRBJ1-1, is AAGVIQSPRHLIKEKRETATLKCYPIPRHDTVYWYQQGPGQDPQFLISFYEKMQSDKGSIPDRFSAQQFSDYHSELNMSSLELGDSALYFCASSSDRRTEAFFGQGTRLTVV.

V gene TRBV11-3 combines with J gene TRBJ2-1, with D possibly being TRBD2 (5 bases). Germline V gene lookup returns CDR1 SGHNT and CDR2 YENEEA. The CDR3 has 14 residues. V shed 2 bases and J shed 4 bases, with 9 bases lying between them. CDR3 in DNA: TGTGCCAGCAGCTTATTGGGAGAGTACAATGAGCAGTTCTTC. This gives the protein CASSLLGEYNEQFF.

This clone was seen just once. At one of its ends the junction is not consistent with the germline gene, which may arise from a read error. V gene TRBV7-2 combines with J gene TRBJ2-3, with a possible D match to TRBD2 (6 bases). Germline V gives CDR1 SGHTA, CDR2 FQGNSA. This CDR3 contains 12 residues. CDR3 sequence reads: CASSRYGGRLGF. The CDR3 nucleotides read TGTGCCAGCAGCCGTTATGGTGGGAGGCTGGGCTTT.

The CDR3 region has the DNA TGTGCCAGCAGCCTCTTAGCGGGAGGGCCCACAGATACGCAGTATTTT. Amino acid sequence: CASSLLAGGPTDTQYF. The gene calls are TRBV7-9 and TRBJ2-3; 11 bases match TRBD2. J was trimmed by 2 bases and V by 5 bases; bases with no gene match: 6. This CDR3 region has 16 residues. Germline V gene lookup returns CDR1 SEHNR and CDR2 FQNEAQ (reference sequence).

V is TRBV24-1 and J is TRBJ2-7; a possible D gene is TRBD1 (5 bases). The CDR3 loop spans 16 amino acids. Germline V gene sequence: CDR1 KGHDR, CDR2 SFDVKD. V gave up 2 bases and J gave up 2 bases, with 15 bases separating them. For the CDR3, the DNA is TGTGCCACCAGTGATTACAGGCTCCCAGATACCTACGAGCAGTACTTC. It translates to CATSDYRLPDTYEQYF.

The gene calls are TRBV19 and TRBJ1-2; D is uncertain. Trimming removed 1 base from V and 2 bases from J, with 11 bases in between. Germline V gene data show CDR1 as LNHDA and CDR2 as SQIVND (reference sequence). The CDR3 has 15 amino acids. CDR3 protein: CASSIGIQANYGYTF. The CDR3, as DNA: TGTGCCAGTAGTATAGGCATCCAGGCAAACTATGGCTACACCTTC.

Here the CDR3 reads CASSLDVGQVRTF. As DNA, the CDR3 is TGTGCCAGCAGCTTAGATGTGGGACAGGTGAGGACCTTC. The J gene is TRBJ1-2, the V gene TRBV7-9, with 8 bases fitting TRBD1. This CDR3 region has 13 residues. Germline trimming cut 1 base from V and 14 bases from J; bases unmatched to any gene: 9. The germline V gene has CDR1 SEHNR and CDR2 FQNEAQ (reference sequence).

This chain connects TRBV3-1 (or the pseudogene TRBV3-2) to TRBJ2-5; TRBD2 is a possible D gene (5 bases). This CDR3 is 14 amino acids long. CDR1 is LGHDT and CDR2 is YNNKEL in the germline V gene (reference sequence). Trimming left V 4 bases short and J 2 bases short, with 11 bases between. CDR3 protein: CASSPGGGQETQYF. As DNA, the CDR3 is TGTGCCAGCAGCCCAGGAGGTGGTCAAGAGACCCAGTACTTC.

The rearrangement joins TRBV15 to TRBJ2-7, with 11 bases fitting TRBD2. CDR3 length: 16 residues. Losses at the gene ends were 0 bases for V and 3 bases for J; bases not matched to a gene: 4. CDR1 and CDR2 (germline): LNHNV, YYDKDF (reference sequence). The CDR3 bases are TGTGCCACCAGCAGAGATAGCGGGAGGGCCGACTACGAGCAGTACTTC. Residues: CATSRDSGRADYEQYF.

The rearrangement links TRBV29-1 to TRBJ1-1; a weak D match, TRBD1 (5 bases). CDR1 SQVTM and CDR2 ANQGSEA come from the germline V gene. This CDR3 is built from 13 residues. V shed 5 bases and J shed 1 base, with 11 bases lying between them. Here the CDR3 reads CSVFQGRNTEAFF. CDR3 in DNA: TGCAGCGTTTTTCAGGGAAGGAACACTGAAGCTTTCTTT.

CDR3 amino acids: CASSEGRGPYF. The CDR3 region has the DNA TGTGCCAGCAGTGAGGGCCGTGGCCCGTATTTT. V and J are TRBV6-1 and TRBJ2-3; D remains unclear. The germline V and J ends were trimmed by 3 bases and 14 bases, with 12 bases remaining between them. The germline gives CDR1 MNHNS, CDR2 SASEGT. This CDR3 region has 11 residues.

J is TRBJ2-2 and V is TRBV6-1; the D gene is possibly TRBD1 (5 bases). The CDR3 has 13 amino acids. V was trimmed by 8 bases and J by 2 bases, leaving 9 bases between them. Germline V lookup: CDR1 MNHNS, CDR2 SASEGT. The DNA of the CDR3 is TGTGCCAGCCTTGACAGTAACACCGGGGAGCTGTTTTTT. It encodes CASLDSNTGELFF.

This clone was picked up a small number of times. The rearrangement links TRBV20-1 to TRBJ2-1; D call uncertain. The germline V gene has CDR1 DFQATT and CDR2 SNEGSKA (reference sequence). CDR3 length equals 11 residues. V was shortened by 2 bases and J by 7 bases, with 6 bases between the two germline ends. CDR3 bases: TGCAGTGCTAGACGGAGTAATGAGCAGTTCTTC. This gives the protein CSARRSNEQFF.

J is TRBJ2-7 and V is TRBV12-3 or TRBV12-4; D is possibly TRBD1 (6 bases). V gave up 5 bases and J gave up 9 bases, with 11 bases separating them. This CDR3 is 11 amino acids long. The CDR3 region is CASSPRGVQYF. The CDR3 nucleotides read TGTGCCAGCAGTCCCAGGGGCGTGCAGTACTTC.

The chain employs TRBV7-2 and TRBJ1-2; 10 nucleotides line up with TRBD1. This CDR3 is built from 16 residues. Germline values: CDR1 SGHTA, CDR2 FQGNSA. The V and J ends lost 1 base and 5 bases, in that order; junction bases with no gene match: 7. This CDR3 reads CASSLGWTGGRYGYTF. CDR3 sequence (DNA): TGTGCCAGCAGCTTAGGCTGGACAGGGGGACGGTATGGCTACACCTTC.

The chain couples TRBV6-5 to TRBJ1-4; 9 nucleotides agree with TRBD1. Germline assignment: CDR1 MNHEY and CDR2 SVGAGI. The CDR3 runs 13 residues. With 6 bases clipped from V and 7 bases from J, the junction kept 3 bases outside the gene matches. The CDR3, as DNA: TGTGCCAGCAGAAGACAGGGGGGTGAAAAACTGTTTTTT. It specifies CASRRQGGEKLFF.

The chain combines TRBV6-6 with TRBJ1-1; D uncertain. The CDR3 has 14 residues. Germline loops: CDR1 MNHNY, CDR2 SVGAGI (reference sequence). With 7 bases removed from V and 1 base from J, the gap between germline ends came to 13 bases. CDR3 DNA sequence: TGTGCCAGCATTGCGGACTGGAGGAACACTGAAGCTTTCTTT. This sequence encodes CASIADWRNTEAFF.

The chain recombines TRBV30 with TRBJ2-1; TRBD2 matches 10 bases. The CDR3 sequence is 14 residues long. CDR1 and CDR2 from the germline V gene are GTSNPN and SVGIG (reference sequence). V dropped 2 bases and J dropped 7; count of bases not matched to a gene: 5. CDR3 coding DNA: TGTGCCTGGAGTAGTAAGCGGGGGGGGAATGAGCAGTTCTTC. Translated, it gives CAWSSKRGGNEQFF.

The gene calls are TRBV24-1 and TRBJ1-1; D unresolved. V gave up 5 bases and J gave up 1 base, with 10 bases separating them. The CDR3 spans 14 residues. Germline assignment: CDR1 KGHDR and CDR2 SFDVKD. This CDR3 reads CATSGIGENTEAFF. CDR3 nucleotides: TGTGCCACCAGTGGTATCGGGGAGAACACTGAAGCTTTCTTT.

This chain connects TRBV7-2 to TRBJ1-2; D ambiguous. From germline, CDR1 is SGHTA and CDR2 FQGNSA. This CDR3 comprises 12 residues. V lost 5 bases and J 4 bases, leaving 8 bases between the germline ends. The CDR3 spells CASSPGLYGYTF. DNA of the CDR3: TGTGCCAGCAGCCCCGGTCTCTATGGCTACACCTTC. Filled out from reference TRBV7-2 and TRBJ1-2, the complete variable domain reads GAGVSQSPSNKVTEKGKDVELRCDPISGHTALYWYRQSLGQGLEFLIYFQGNSAPDKSGLPSDRFSAERTGGSVSTLTIQRTQQEDSAVYLCASSPGLYGYTFGSGTRLTVV.

The V gene is TRBV7-2, the J gene TRBJ1-1; tentative D call: TRBD1 (6 bases). The V and J ends lost 5 bases and 3 bases respectively, with 22 bases between them. From germline, CDR1 is SGHTA and CDR2 FQGNSA. This CDR3 region has 17 residues. The CDR3 loop is CASSKGGAGTRHTEAFF. The CDR3 DNA sequence: TGTGCCAGCAGCAAAGGGGGAGCCGGGACGAGGCACACTGAAGCTTTCTTT.

This chain joins TRBV15 and TRBJ2-4, with TRBD1 identical over 8 bases. The germline V gene encodes CDR1 LNHNV and CDR2 YYDKDF (reference sequence). The junction had 9 bases not matched to a gene; V was cut back by 0 bases and J by 2 bases. The CDR3 contains 18 residues. This chain's CDR3 is CATSRDPGTGITKNIQYF. For the CDR3, the DNA is TGTGCCACCAGCAGAGATCCGGGGACAGGAATTACCAAAAACATTCAGTACTTC.

The chain has TRBV18 and TRBJ1-3; the match to TRBD1 covers 8 bases. CDR1 KGHSH and CDR2 LQKENI come from the germline V gene. The CDR3 covers 15 residues. Unmatched junction bases numbered 3, after V lost 3 bases and J lost 2 bases. The CDR3 is CASSPGQGPGNTIYF. Here the CDR3 DNA reads TGTGCCAGCTCACCTGGACAGGGCCCTGGAAACACCATATATTTT. The complete variable domain, with remaining parts taken from reference TRBV18 and TRBJ1-3, reads NAGVMQNPRHLVRRRGQEARLRCSPMKGHSHVYWYRQLPEEGLKFMVYLQKENIIDESGMPKERFSAEFPKEGPSILRIQQVVRGDSAAYFCASSPGQGPGNTIYFGEGSWLTVV.

The chain joins TRBV4-2 to TRBJ2-7; D is undetermined. This CDR3 has 15 residues. V was clipped by 2 bases and J by 3 bases, with 14 bases between them. Germline CDR1 LGHNA, CDR2 YNFKEQ. The DNA for the CDR3 is TGTGCCAGCAGCCAATCCAAGATAGGAGACTACGAGCAGTACTTC. Translating it yields CASSQSKIGDYEQYF.

The rearrangement uses TRBV6-5 and TRBJ2-2; perhaps TRBD2 as D (6 bases). V was trimmed by 4 bases and J by 5 bases, leaving 14 bases between them. This CDR3 spans 15 amino acids. Germline CDR1 reads MNHEY; CDR2 reads SVGAGI. As DNA, the CDR3 is TGTGCCAGCAGTTCCCGGACTATTGGGACCGGGGAGCTGTTTTTT. As protein: CASSSRTIGTGELFF.